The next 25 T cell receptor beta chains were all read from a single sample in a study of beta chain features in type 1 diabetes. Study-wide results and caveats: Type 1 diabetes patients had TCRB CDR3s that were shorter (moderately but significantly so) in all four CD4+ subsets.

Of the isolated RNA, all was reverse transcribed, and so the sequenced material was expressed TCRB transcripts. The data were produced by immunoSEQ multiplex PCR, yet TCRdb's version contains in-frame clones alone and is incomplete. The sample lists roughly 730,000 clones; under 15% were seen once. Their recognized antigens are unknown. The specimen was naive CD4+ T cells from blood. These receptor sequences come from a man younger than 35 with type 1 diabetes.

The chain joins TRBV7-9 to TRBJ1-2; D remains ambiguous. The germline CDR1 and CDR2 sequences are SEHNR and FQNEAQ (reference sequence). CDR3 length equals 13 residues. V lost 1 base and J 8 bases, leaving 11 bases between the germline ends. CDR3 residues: CASSLERINGYTF. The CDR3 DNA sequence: TGTGCCAGCAGCTTAGAAAGAATCAACGGCTACACCTTC.

The CDR3 protein is CASAIGHAKDTQYF. In nucleotides, the CDR3 is TGTGCCAGCGCAATTGGGCACGCGAAAGATACGCAGTATTTT. This rearrangement joins TRBV6-5 to TRBJ2-3, with unresolved D. The ends were cut back, 8 bases at V and 5 bases at J, with 17 bases in the middle. This CDR3 is 14 amino acids long. The germline V gene has CDR1 MNHEY and CDR2 SVGAGI.

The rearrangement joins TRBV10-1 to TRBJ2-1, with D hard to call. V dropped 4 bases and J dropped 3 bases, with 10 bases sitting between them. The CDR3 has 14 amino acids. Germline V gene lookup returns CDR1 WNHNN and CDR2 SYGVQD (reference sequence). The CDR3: CASSGAAFYNEQFF. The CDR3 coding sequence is TGCGCCAGCAGTGGGGCAGCCTTCTACAATGAGCAGTTCTTC.

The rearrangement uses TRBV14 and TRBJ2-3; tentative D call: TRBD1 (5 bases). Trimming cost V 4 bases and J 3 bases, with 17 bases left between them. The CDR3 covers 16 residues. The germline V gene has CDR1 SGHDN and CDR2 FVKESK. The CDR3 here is CASSPYLGQKTDTQYF. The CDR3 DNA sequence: TGTGCCAGCAGCCCATACTTGGGGCAGAAAACAGATACGCAGTATTTT.

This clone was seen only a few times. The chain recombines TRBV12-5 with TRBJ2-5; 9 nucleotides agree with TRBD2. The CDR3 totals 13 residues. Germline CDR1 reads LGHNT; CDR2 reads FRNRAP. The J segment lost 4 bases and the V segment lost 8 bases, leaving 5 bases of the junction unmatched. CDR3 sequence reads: CASSQRGVETQYF. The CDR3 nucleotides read TGTGCTAGTTCCCAGCGGGGGGTAGAGACCCAGTACTTC. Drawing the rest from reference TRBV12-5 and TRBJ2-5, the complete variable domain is DARVTQTPRHKVTEMGQEVTMRCQPILGHNTVFWYRQTMMQGLELLAYFRNRAPLDDSGMPKDRFSAEMPDATLATLKIQPSEPRDSAVYFCASSQRGVETQYFGPGTRLLVL.

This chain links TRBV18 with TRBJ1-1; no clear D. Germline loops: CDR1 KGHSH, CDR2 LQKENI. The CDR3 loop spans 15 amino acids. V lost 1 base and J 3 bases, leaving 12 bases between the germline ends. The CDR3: CASSPLGWEDTEAFF. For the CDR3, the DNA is TGTGCCAGCTCACCACTTGGGTGGGAAGACACTGAAGCTTTCTTT.

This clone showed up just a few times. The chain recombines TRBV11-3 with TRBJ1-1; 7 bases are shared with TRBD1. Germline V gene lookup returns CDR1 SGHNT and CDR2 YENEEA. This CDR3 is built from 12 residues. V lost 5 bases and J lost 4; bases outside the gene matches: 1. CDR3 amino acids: CASSQGGTEAFF. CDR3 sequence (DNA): TGTGCCAGCAGCCAGGGGGGCACTGAAGCTTTCTTT.

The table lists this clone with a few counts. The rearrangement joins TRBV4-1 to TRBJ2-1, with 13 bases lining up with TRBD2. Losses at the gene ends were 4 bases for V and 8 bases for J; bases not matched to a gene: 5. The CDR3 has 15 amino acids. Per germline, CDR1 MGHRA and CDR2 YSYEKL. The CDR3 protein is CASSRGTSGVDEQFF. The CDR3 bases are TGCGCCAGCAGCCGTGGGACTAGCGGGGTAGATGAGCAGTTCTTC.

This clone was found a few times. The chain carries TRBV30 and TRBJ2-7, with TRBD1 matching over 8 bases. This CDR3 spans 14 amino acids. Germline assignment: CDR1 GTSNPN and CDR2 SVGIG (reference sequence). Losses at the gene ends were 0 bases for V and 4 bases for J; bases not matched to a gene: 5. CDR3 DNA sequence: TGTGCCTGGAGTGTAGCAGGGGGCAAGTACGAGCAGTACTTC. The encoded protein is CAWSVAGGKYEQYF.

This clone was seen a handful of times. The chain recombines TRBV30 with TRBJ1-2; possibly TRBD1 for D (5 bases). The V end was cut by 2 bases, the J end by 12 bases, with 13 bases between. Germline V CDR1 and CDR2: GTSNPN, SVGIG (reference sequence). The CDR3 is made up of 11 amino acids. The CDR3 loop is CAWSRRERHTF. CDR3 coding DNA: TGTGCCTGGAGTCGCAGGGAGCGGCACACCTTC.

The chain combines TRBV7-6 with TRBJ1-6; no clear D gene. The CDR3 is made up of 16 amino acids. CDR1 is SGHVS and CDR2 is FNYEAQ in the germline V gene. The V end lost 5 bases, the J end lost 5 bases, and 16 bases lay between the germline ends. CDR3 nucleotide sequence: TGTGCCAGCAGCCCCCTGTCTGGGGAGGATAATTCACCCCTCCACTTT. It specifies CASSPLSGEDNSPLHF.

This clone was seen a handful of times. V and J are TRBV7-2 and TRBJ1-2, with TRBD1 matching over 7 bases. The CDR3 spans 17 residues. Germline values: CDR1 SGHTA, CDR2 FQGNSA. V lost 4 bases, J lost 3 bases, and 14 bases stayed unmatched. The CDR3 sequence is CASSYSVGTAAHYGYTF. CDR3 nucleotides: TGTGCCAGCAGCTACTCAGTAGGGACAGCAGCGCACTATGGCTACACCTTC.

CDR3 DNA: TGCAGCGTCACTCAGACAGTCGAGTACTTC. Encoded protein: CSVTQTVEYF. The chain employs TRBV29-1 and TRBJ2-7; D may be TRBD1 (5 bases). This CDR3 is built from 10 residues. V lost 6 bases and J lost 11, with 14 bases in between. The germline gives CDR1 SQVTM, CDR2 ANQGSEA.

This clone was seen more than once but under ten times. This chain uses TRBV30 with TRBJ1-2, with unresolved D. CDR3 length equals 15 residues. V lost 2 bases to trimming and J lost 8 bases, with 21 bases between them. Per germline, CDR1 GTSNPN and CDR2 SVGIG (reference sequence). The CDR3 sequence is CAWSPSSDLRRGYTF. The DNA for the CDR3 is TGTGCCTGGAGTCCATCCTCGGACCTCCGGCGGGGCTACACCTTC.

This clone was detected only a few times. CDR3 in amino acids: CASSPWDGQYNEQFF. The CDR3 DNA follows: TGTGCCAGCAGCCCCTGGGACGGGCAGTACAATGAGCAGTTCTTC. The V gene is TRBV7-6, the J gene TRBJ2-1, with D possibly being TRBD1 or TRBD2 (5 bases each). CDR1 SGHVS and CDR2 FNYEAQ come from the germline V gene. With 5 bases removed from V and 4 bases from J, the gap between germline ends came to 15 bases. This CDR3 spans 15 amino acids. The entire variable domain, with the rest obtained from reference TRBV7-6 and TRBJ2-1, is as follows: GAGVSQSPRYKVTKRGQDVALRCDPISGHVSLYWYRQALGQGPEFLTYFNYEAQQDKSGLPNDRFSAERPEGSISTLTIQRTEQRDSAMYRCASSPWDGQYNEQFFGPGTRLTVL.

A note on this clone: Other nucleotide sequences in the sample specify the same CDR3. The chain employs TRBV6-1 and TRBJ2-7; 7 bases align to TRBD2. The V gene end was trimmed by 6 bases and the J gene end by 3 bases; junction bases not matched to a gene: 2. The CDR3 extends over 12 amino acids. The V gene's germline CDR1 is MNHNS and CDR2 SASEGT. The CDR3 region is CASRERGYEQYF. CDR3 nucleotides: TGTGCCAGCAGGGAGCGGGGCTACGAGCAGTACTTC.

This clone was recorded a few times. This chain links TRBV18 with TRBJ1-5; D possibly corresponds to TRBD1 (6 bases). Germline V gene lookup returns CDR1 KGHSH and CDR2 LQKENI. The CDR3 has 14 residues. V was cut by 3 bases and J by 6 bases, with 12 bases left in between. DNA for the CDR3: TGTGCCAGCTCACCGGGGGCAGGGCTTCAGCCCCAGCATTTT. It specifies CASSPGAGLQPQHF.

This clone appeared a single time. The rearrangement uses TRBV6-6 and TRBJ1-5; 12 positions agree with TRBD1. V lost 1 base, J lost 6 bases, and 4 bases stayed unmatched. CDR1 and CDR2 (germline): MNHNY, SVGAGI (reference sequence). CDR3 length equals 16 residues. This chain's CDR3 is CASSYYGTGGGQPQHF. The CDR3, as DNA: TGTGCCAGCAGTTACTATGGGACAGGGGGCGGTCAGCCCCAGCATTTT.

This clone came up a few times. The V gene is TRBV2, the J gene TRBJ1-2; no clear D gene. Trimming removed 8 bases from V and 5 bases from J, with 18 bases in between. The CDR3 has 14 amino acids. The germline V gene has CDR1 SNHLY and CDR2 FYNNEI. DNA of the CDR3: TGTGCCAGCGCCGCCCGATTCTCCGGGTATGGCTACACCTTC. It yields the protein CASAARFSGYGYTF. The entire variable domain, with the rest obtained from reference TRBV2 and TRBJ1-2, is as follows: EPEVTQTPSHQVTQMGQEVILRCVPISNHLYFYWYRQILGQKVEFLVSFYNNEISEKSEIFDDQFSVERPDGSNFTLKIRSTKLEDSAMYFCASAARFSGYGYTFGSGTRLTVV.

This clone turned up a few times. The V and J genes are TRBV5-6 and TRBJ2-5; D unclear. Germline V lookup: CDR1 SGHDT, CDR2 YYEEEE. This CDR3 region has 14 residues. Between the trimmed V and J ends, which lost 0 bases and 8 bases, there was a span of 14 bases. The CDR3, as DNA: TGTGCCAGCAGCTTGGGGGCCTTGGTTGGAACCCAGTACTTC. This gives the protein CASSLGALVGTQYF.

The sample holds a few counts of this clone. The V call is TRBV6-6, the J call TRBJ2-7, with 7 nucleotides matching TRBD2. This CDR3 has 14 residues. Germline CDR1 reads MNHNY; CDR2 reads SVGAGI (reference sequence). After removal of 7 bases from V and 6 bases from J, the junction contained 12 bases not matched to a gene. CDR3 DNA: TGTGCCAGCATAAGGGGCGGGGGAATATTCGAGCAGTACTTC. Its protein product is CASIRGGGIFEQYF.

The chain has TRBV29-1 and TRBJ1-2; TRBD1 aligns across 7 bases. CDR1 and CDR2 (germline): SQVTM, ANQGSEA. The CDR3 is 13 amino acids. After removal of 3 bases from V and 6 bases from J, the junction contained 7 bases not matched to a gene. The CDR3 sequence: CSVEASGGHGYTF. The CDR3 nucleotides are TGCAGCGTTGAGGCCTCAGGGGGGCATGGCTACACCTTC.

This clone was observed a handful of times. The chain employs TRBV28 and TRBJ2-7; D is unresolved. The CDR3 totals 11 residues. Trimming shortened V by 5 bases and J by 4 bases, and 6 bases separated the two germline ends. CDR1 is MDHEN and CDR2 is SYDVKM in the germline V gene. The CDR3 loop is CASSARYEQYF. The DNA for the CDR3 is TGTGCCAGCAGTGCGCGGTACGAGCAGTACTTC.

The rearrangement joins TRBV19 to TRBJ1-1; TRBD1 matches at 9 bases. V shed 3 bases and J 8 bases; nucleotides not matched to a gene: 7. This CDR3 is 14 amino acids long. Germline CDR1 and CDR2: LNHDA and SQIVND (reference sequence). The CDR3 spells CASSIATGGMEAFF. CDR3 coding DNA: TGTGCCAGTAGTATCGCGACAGGGGGGATGGAAGCTTTCTTT. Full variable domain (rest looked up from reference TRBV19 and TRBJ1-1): DGGITQSPKYLFRKEGQNVTLSCEQNLNHDAMYWYRQDPGQGLRLIYYSQIVNDFQKGDIAEGYSVSREKKESFPLTVTSAQKNPTAFYLCASSIATGGMEAFFGQGTRLTVV.

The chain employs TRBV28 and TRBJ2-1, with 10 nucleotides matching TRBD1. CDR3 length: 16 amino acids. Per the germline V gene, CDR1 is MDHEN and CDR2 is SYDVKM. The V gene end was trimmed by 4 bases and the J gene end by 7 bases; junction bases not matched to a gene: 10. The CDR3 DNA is TGTGCCAGCAGTTCGCCCGGGACAGGGGCTGGGAATGAGCAGTTCTTC. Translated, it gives CASSSPGTGAGNEQFF.